The next 8 T cell receptor beta chains were all read from a single sample in a study of radiation and T cells in renal cell carcinoma (dated by TCRdb to about 2020). Interpreted using the paper, the time point label stands for: baseline pretreatment blood. What the treatment or condition label conveys for this sample: 15 Gy SBRT to primary tumor, nephrectomy 4 weeks later. To prepare the library, the immunoSEQ multiplex PCR assay was applied. TCRdb provides this immuneACCESS table in a form limited to in-frame rearrangements. Some clones are lacking; in checked studies, under half of them reflect an unresolved V gene, and why the rest are absent is not known. In this sample the table shows roughly 150,000 clones, 88% of which occur a single time. The ten top clones hold around 4% of the sample. The source was blood, collected from a patient whose treatment included radiotherapy and nephrectomy. These receptors were obtained from an older woman with renal cell carcinoma.

Only one count was recorded for this clone. This rearrangement joins TRBV6-1 to TRBJ1-5, with TRBD1 as a possible D gene (6 bases). V was shortened by 6 bases and J by 3 bases, with 12 bases between the two germline ends. The CDR3 consists of 14 residues. Germline CDR1 reads MNHNS; CDR2 reads SASEGT. CDR3 sequence reads: CASSGQPSNQPQHF. Here the CDR3 DNA reads TGTGCCAGCAGCGGACAGCCTTCCAATCAGCCCCAGCATTTT.

The chain recombines TRBV28 with TRBJ1-2; D gene uncertain. Deletions cut 2 bases from V and 0 bases from J, with 10 bases between. This CDR3 is 15 amino acids long. Germline lookup yields CDR1 MDHEN and CDR2 SYDVKM. The CDR3 region is CASSLNPRTNYGYTF. The CDR3 DNA reads as TGTGCCAGCAGTTTAAATCCCAGGACTAACTATGGCTACACCTTC.

The gene calls are TRBV30 and TRBJ2-2; 12 bases line up with TRBD2. Trimming at V came to 5 bases and at J to 5 bases, leaving 3 bases not matched to a gene. The CDR3 is 14 amino acids. Germline CDR1 GTSNPN, CDR2 SVGIG (reference sequence). Here the CDR3 reads CAWGLAGLTGELFF. The CDR3 DNA follows: TGTGCCTGGGGACTAGCGGGGTTAACCGGGGAGCTGTTTTTT.

This clone showed up just a few times. CDR3 loop: CASSEAVGTTGELFF. The CDR3 DNA reads as TGTGCCAGCAGTGAAGCAGTGGGAACCACCGGGGAGCTGTTTTTT. V gene TRBV6-1 combines with J gene TRBJ2-2; D is undetermined. With 0 bases removed from V and 4 bases from J, the gap between germline ends came to 9 bases. The CDR3 totals 15 residues. Germline V gene data show CDR1 as MNHNS and CDR2 as SASEGT.

The V call is TRBV7-8, the J call TRBJ2-5; D assignment may be TRBD1 or TRBD2 (5 bases each). The germline V and J ends were trimmed by 7 bases and 4 bases, with 16 bases remaining between them. This CDR3 region has 14 residues. The V gene's germline CDR1 is SGHVS and CDR2 FQNEAQ. The CDR3: CASNMQLGVETQYF. Here the CDR3 DNA reads TGTGCCAGCAATATGCAACTAGGGGTAGAGACCCAGTACTTC.

The chain joins TRBV2 to TRBJ1-2; 9 bases match TRBD1. Looked up from germline, CDR1 is SNHLY and CDR2 is FYNNEI. This CDR3 has 14 residues. V lost 8 bases to trimming and J lost 7 bases; unmatched junction nucleotides: 11. The CDR3 region has the DNA TGTGCCAGCGCGATAAGGGACAGGGCGGCTGGCTACACCTTC. Protein sequence: CASAIRDRAAGYTF.

This chain links TRBV7-2 with TRBJ2-7; D not resolved. The CDR3 extends over 13 amino acids. V lost 4 bases and J 4 bases, leaving 11 bases between the germline ends. From germline, CDR1 is SGHTA and CDR2 FQGNSA. CDR3 sequence reads: CASSSKGGYEQYF. CDR3 DNA: TGTGCCAGCAGCTCTAAGGGCGGTTACGAGCAGTACTTC.

The rearrangement uses TRBV7-9 and TRBJ2-5; 8 bases align to TRBD2. V lost 5 bases to trimming and J lost 4 bases; unmatched junction nucleotides: 6. CDR1 and CDR2 (germline): SEHNR, FQNEAQ (reference sequence). The CDR3 loop spans 14 amino acids. CDR3 nucleotide sequence: TGTGCCAGCAGCCTCGGACTAGCCCGAGAGACCCAGTACTTC. Residues: CASSLGLARETQYF. Drawing the rest from reference TRBV7-9 and TRBJ2-5, the complete variable domain is DTGVSQNPRHKITKRGQNVTFRCDPISEHNRLYWYRQTLGQGPEFLTYFQNEAQLEKSRLLSDRFSAERPKGSFSTLEIQRTEQGDSAMYLCASSLGLARETQYFGPGTRLLVL.